The T cell receptor (beta chain) described here comes from a study of blood T cell repertoires in COVID-19. Study details: PBMCs, B-cell-depleted T cells, or T cells were the source of the cDNA or gDNA that made up the material.

V lost 7 bases and J lost 6, with 16 bases in between. Looked up from germline, CDR1 is SNHLY and CDR2 is FYNNEI. The CDR3 has 14 residues. In the original workflow: Amplifying reference gene primers gave estimates of nucleated cell counts. Repertoires were generated with immunoSEQ multiplex PCR, while TCRdb's copy carries only in-frame clones and drops some. V and J calls plus clone size are reproduced from that table; the DNA served to infer D and trimming. The sample carries about 380,000 clones, 85% to 90% recorded once. Sequenced input: PBMCs or T cells enriched from blood (not recorded which). The source of this sequence is a young woman who had recovered from COVID-19. J is TRBJ2-1 and V is TRBV2; D ambiguous. In DNA, the CDR3 is TGTGCCAGCATTGTCCGGGTATCTGGCAATGAGCAGTTCTTC. It encodes CASIVRVSGNEQFF.